This T cell receptor (beta chain) originates from a study of T cells in Graves' hyperthyroidism and ophthalmopathy. The source material, RNA transcripts, was used to amplify TCR beta CDR3 regions. A first-round RT-PCR of the TCR CDR3 used the HTBI primer set. MiXCR was run by TCRdb on the multiplex PCR reads, yielding one entry per CDR3 protein. The sample holds roughly 290,000 distinct CDR3 sequences, 10% to 15% seen once. Germline V gene data show CDR1 as DFQATT and CDR2 as SNEGSKA (reference sequence). V shed 0 bases and J shed 1 base, with 12 bases lying between them. The CDR3 has 15 residues. This clonotype has at least ten counts.

The chain has TRBV20-1 and TRBJ1-1; D is ambiguous. The sequence was obtained from a woman aged 25-40 years with Graves' hyperthyroidism that later progressed to Graves' ophthalmopathy. Sequences were obtained from blood. As DNA, the CDR3 is TGCAGTGCTAGAGATTTTCTACGGCAGAACACTGAAGCTTTCTTT. Translation gives CSARDFLRQNTEAFF.